The 7 T cell receptor beta chains below all came from one sample that was sequenced in a study of shared clonotypes between healthy human individuals. This table comes from immunoSEQ multiplex PCR, and its TCRdb copy is limited to in-frame clones, with some not included. The sample gives a few million clones, approximately 94% of which show up once; roughly 0.14% is in the top ten. Sequenced sample: naive CD4+ T cells sorted from blood. As to subset: CD45RA+ positively selected. All receptors come from a man between 18 and 35 years old in good health.

The chain has TRBV19 and TRBJ1-1; possible D gene TRBD1, 6 bases. Per the germline V gene, CDR1 is LNHDA and CDR2 is SQIVND (reference sequence). Trimming shortened V by 7 bases and J by 0 bases, and 15 bases separated the two germline ends. The length of the CDR3 is 15 residues. The CDR3 region is CASTPSRGLNTEAFF. CDR3 coding DNA: TGTGCCAGTACCCCGAGCCGGGGGCTGAACACTGAAGCTTTCTTT.

Details on this clone: Mismatch with germline at one junction end may stem from a read error. This sequence joins TRBV7-7 and TRBJ2-5; D might be TRBD2 (5 bases). The length of the CDR3 is 14 residues. Germline CDR1 and CDR2: SSHAT and FNYEAQ (reference sequence). The CDR3, as DNA: TGTGCTAGCAGCCCGGTGGGAGCCGCCGAGACCCAGTACTTC. It translates to CASSPVGAAETQYF. Looking up the rest from reference TRBV7-7 and TRBJ2-5 gives the full variable domain: GAGVSQSPRYKVTKRGQDVTLRCDPISSHATLYWYQQALGQGPEFLTYFNYEAQPDKSGLPSDRFSAERPEGSISTLTIQRTEQRDSAMYRCASSPVGAAETQYFGPGTRLLVL.

This sequence joins TRBV6-4 and TRBJ2-3; 12 nucleotides agree with TRBD2. The V and J ends lost 3 bases and 5 bases, in that order; junction bases with no gene match: 6. CDR1 and CDR2 (germline): MRHNA, SNTAGT. CDR3 length: 16 residues. The CDR3 loop reads CASSEASGRARDTQYF. CDR3 DNA sequence: TGTGCCAGCAGTGAGGCTAGCGGGAGGGCCCGAGATACGCAGTATTTT.

The chain links TRBV19 to TRBJ1-1; no definite D call. V shed 2 bases and J shed 9 bases, with 13 bases lying between them. There are 13 residues in the CDR3. The germline gives CDR1 LNHDA, CDR2 SQIVND (reference sequence). The DNA of the CDR3 is TGTGCCAGTAGTATATCCCTCGCGTACCAAGCTTTCTTT. Amino acids: CASSISLAYQAFF. The whole variable domain, filled in from reference TRBV19 and TRBJ1-1, reads DGGITQSPKYLFRKEGQNVTLSCEQNLNHDAMYWYRQDPGQGLRLIYYSQIVNDFQKGDIAEGYSVSREKKESFPLTVTSAQKNPTAFYLCASSISLAYQAFFGQGTRLTVV.

The gene calls are TRBV7-2 and TRBJ2-7; D may correspond to TRBD1 or TRBD2 (6 bases each). This CDR3 is built from 16 residues. CDR1 is SGHTA, CDR2 FQGNSA, per germline. The V end was cut by 5 bases, the J end by 3 bases, with 20 bases between. CDR3 bases: TGTGCCAGCAGCCGAAGATCGGGGGCCAGGGTCTACGAGCAGTACTTC. Translated: CASSRRSGARVYEQYF.

This rearrangement joins TRBV6-1 to TRBJ1-5, with a possible D match to TRBD1 (5 bases). This CDR3 has 15 amino acids. V lost 1 base and J 3 bases, leaving 10 bases between the germline ends. CDR1 is MNHNS, CDR2 SASEGT, per germline. The CDR3 DNA reads TGTGCCAGCAGTGAAGGACAGAGTCCCAATCAGCCCCAGCATTTT. It codes for CASSEGQSPNQPQHF.

V and J are TRBV5-1 and TRBJ2-3; either TRBD1 or TRBD2 may fit D (5 bases each). The CDR3 contains 17 residues. Trimming removed 3 bases at V and 5 bases at J, with 22 bases between. Germline-derived CDR1 and CDR2 are SGHRS and YFSETQ. The CDR3: CASSSLGVLAHVDTQYF. CDR3 DNA sequence: TGCGCCAGCAGCTCCCTGGGGGTTCTAGCTCACGTAGATACGCAGTATTTT. The full variable domain, in which reference TRBV5-1 and TRBJ2-3 provide the parts outside the CDR3, is KAGVTQTPRYLIKTRGQQVTLSCSPISGHRSVSWYQQTPGQGLQFLFEYFSETQRNKGNFPGRFSGRQFSNSRSEMNVSTLELGDSALYLCASSSLGVLAHVDTQYFGPGTRLTVL.